Listed here are 8 T cell receptor beta chains from one sample, sequenced in a study of identical twins. One entry per CDR3 protein results from TCRdb running MiXCR on the 5' RACE reads. This sample has about 530,000 distinct CDR3 sequences, with nearly 15% found just once. The data were also submitted as part of a second study, on yellow fever vaccine responses in identical twins.

Input material: CD4+ T cells sorted from blood. The receptor set was obtained from a woman aged 18-35 years in good health.

This clonotype was observed a few times. The V gene is TRBV7-8, the J gene TRBJ2-5; 10 bases map to TRBD1. The CDR3 is made up of 15 amino acids. V was pared by 4 bases and J by 4 bases, with 6 bases of the junction left unmatched. Per germline, CDR1 SGHVS and CDR2 FQNEAQ. The DNA of the CDR3 is TGTGCCAGCAGCTGGACAGGGGGGGGGGCAGAGACCCAGTACTTC. Residues: CASSWTGGGAETQYF.

The chain is built from TRBV4-2 and TRBJ2-1; 13 bases fit TRBD2. V gave up 8 bases and J gave up 7 bases; unmatched junction bases: 5. Looked up from germline, CDR1 is LGHNA and CDR2 is YNFKEQ. The CDR3 extends over 14 amino acids. CDR3 amino acids: CASAGLAGVNEQFF. CDR3 bases: TGTGCCAGCGCAGGACTAGCGGGAGTAAATGAGCAGTTCTTC.

This clonotype has at least ten counts. This chain uses TRBV5-1 with TRBJ2-2; D not certain. Trimming left V 4 bases short and J 4 bases short, with 14 bases between. CDR3 length equals 15 residues. Per the germline V gene, CDR1 is SGHRS and CDR2 is YFSETQ. The CDR3 DNA reads as TGCGCCAGCAGCCAGAACCCGGATCTCACCGGGGAGCTGTTTTTT. It encodes CASSQNPDLTGELFF.

This clonotype was seen only a few times. The chain employs TRBV7-6 and TRBJ2-3, with D hard to call. The CDR3 is 12 residues long. V dropped 1 base and J dropped 7 bases, with 6 bases sitting between them. The germline CDR1 and CDR2 sequences are SGHVS and FNYEAQ. This CDR3 reads CASSLVGNTQYF. DNA for the CDR3: TGTGCCAGCAGCTTAGTGGGCAATACGCAGTATTTT.

The chain joins TRBV3-1 to TRBJ2-3, with D perhaps given as TRBD1 or TRBD2 (6 bases each). Germline V CDR1 and CDR2: LGHDT, YNNKEL (reference sequence). The V and J ends lost 5 bases and 4 bases respectively, with 10 bases between them. This CDR3 has 13 amino acids. The CDR3 spells CASSERGADTQYF. CDR3 nucleotide sequence: TGTGCCAGCAGCGAGAGGGGGGCAGATACGCAGTATTTT.

This clonotype has more than one count but fewer than ten. The genes are TRBV7-2 and TRBJ1-5; D call uncertain. There are 12 residues in the CDR3. From germline, CDR1 is SGHTA and CDR2 FQGNSA. V shed 5 bases and J shed 3 bases, with 5 bases lying between them. CDR3 sequence: CASSVLNQPQHF. The CDR3 nucleotides are TGTGCCAGCAGCGTCCTCAATCAGCCCCAGCATTTT.

This rearrangement joins TRBV10-3 to TRBJ2-7, with 8 nucleotides matching TRBD2. Trimming cost V 2 bases and J 4 bases; bases outside gene matches: 16. Germline CDR1 and CDR2: ENHRY and SYGVKD. The CDR3 runs 18 residues. CDR3: CAISEPEGTSGSKYEQYF. In nucleotides, the CDR3 is TGTGCCATCAGTGAGCCCGAAGGTACGAGCGGGAGTAAATACGAGCAGTACTTC.

The chain is built from TRBV28 and TRBJ2-1; TRBD2 matches at 9 bases. The V gene end was trimmed by 5 bases and the J gene end by 8 bases; junction bases not matched to a gene: 16. Germline V lookup: CDR1 MDHEN, CDR2 SYDVKM. This CDR3 is built from 17 residues. Written as DNA, the CDR3 is TGTGCCAGCAGTCCAATCCGGTCAGCGGGAGGCGGTTATGAGCAGTTCTTC. It codes for CASSPIRSAGGGYEQFF.